The sequence of this T cell receptor beta chain was determined in a study of blood T cell repertoires in COVID-19. Overall study: Both acute and convalescent COVID-19 samples were obtained from the United States, Italy and Spain.

Two negative PCRs, clearance, or symptom resolution had been documented for recovered Cohort 3 donors. The CDR3 has 18 amino acids. V was clipped by 4 bases and J by 4 bases; unmatched bases: 17. The germline CDR1 and CDR2 sequences are SGHAT and FQNNGV. As originally analysed: Reference gene primer amplification gave estimated nucleated cell counts. Sequenced by immunoSEQ multiplex PCR; TCRdb stores in-frame clones only, minus some. The V and J calls and clone size are taken from that table; D and trimming were inferred from the DNA. The table has about 310,000 clones, around 85% seen once. Sequencing was performed on PBMCs or T cells enriched from blood (not recorded which). The receptor's source is a young man who had recovered from COVID-19. The chain has TRBV11-2 and TRBJ1-2; 8 positions match TRBD1. The CDR3 loop is CASSSIKSWDRTLYGYTF. Written as DNA, the CDR3 is TGTGCCAGCAGCTCGATCAAGAGTTGGGACAGGACACTCTATGGCTACACCTTC.